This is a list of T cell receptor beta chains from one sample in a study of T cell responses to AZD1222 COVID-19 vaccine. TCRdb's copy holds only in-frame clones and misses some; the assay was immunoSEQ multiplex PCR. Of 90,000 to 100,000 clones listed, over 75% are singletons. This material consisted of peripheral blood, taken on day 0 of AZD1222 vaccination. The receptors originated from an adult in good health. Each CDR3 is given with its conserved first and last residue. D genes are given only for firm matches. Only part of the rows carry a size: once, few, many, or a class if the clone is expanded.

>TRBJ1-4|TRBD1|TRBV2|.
CASTSGQGRATNEKLFF
TGTGCCAGCACAAGCGGACAGGGACGCGCAACTAATGAAAAACTGTTTTTT
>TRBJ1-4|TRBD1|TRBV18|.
CASSPTDRAGEKLFF
TGTGCCAGCTCACCGACGGACAGGGCAGGGGAAAAACTGTTTTTT
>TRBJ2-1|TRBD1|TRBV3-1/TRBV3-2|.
CASSLTTGGTGRYNEQFF
TGTGCCAGCAGCCTAACGACAGGGGGCACGGGTCGTTACAATGAGCAGTTCTTC
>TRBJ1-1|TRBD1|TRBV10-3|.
CAISGPRQGRNTEAFF
TGTGCCATCAGTGGTCCCCGACAGGGGAGGAACACTGAAGCTTTCTTT
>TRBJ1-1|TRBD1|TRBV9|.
CASSVGTGGNTEAFF
TGTGCCAGCAGCGTAGGAACAGGGGGGAACACTGAAGCTTTCTTT
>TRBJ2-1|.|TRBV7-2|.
CASSFSEGPYNEQFF
TGTGCCAGCAGCTTTTCCGAGGGTCCCTACAATGAGCAGTTCTTC
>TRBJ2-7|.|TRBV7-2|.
CASSLGHSIYEQYF
TGTGCCAGCAGCTTAGGGCACTCTATCTACGAGCAGTACTTC
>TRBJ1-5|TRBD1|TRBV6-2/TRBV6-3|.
CASSYSRTGGRQPQHF
TGTGCCAGCAGTTACTCCCGGACAGGGGGGCGTCAGCCCCAGCATTTT
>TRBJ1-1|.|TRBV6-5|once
CASSLTRNTEAFF
TGTGCCAGCAGTCTTACACGGAACACTGAAGCTTTCTTT
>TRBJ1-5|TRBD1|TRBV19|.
CASYDRGSNQPQHF
TGTGCCAGTTATGACAGGGGAAGCAATCAGCCCCAGCATTTT
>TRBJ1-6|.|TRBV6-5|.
CASSWGRERPLHF
TGTGCCAGCAGTTGGGGGAGGGAGCGACCCCTCCACTTT
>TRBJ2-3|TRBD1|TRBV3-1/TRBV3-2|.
CASSQDGTGQGLSLTTDTQYF
TGTGCCAGCAGCCAAGATGGAACGGGACAGGGCCTGTCATTAACCACAGATACGCAGTATTTT
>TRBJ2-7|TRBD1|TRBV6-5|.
CASSRADRVLYEQYF
TGTGCCAGCAGTCGCGCAGACAGGGTCTTATACGAGCAGTACTTC
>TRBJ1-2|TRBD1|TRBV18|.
CASSPGTGNGYTF
TGTGCCAGCTCACCTGGGACAGGGAATGGCTACACCTTC
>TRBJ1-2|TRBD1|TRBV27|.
CASSSRDRGIYGYTF
TGTGCCAGCAGTTCCCGGGACAGGGGCATCTATGGCTACACCTTC
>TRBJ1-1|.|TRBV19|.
CASSLHGENTEAFF
TGTGCCAGTAGTCTACATGGTGAGAACACTGAAGCTTTCTTT
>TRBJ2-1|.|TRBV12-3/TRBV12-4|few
CASSKNNEQFF
TGTGCCAGCAGTAAGAACAATGAGCAGTTCTTC
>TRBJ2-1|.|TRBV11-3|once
CASSLGMTWDEQFF
TGTGCCAGCAGCTTAGGGATGACATGGGATGAGCAGTTCTTC
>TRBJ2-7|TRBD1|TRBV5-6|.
CASSHRGLSYEQYF
TGTGCCAGCAGCCACAGGGGGCTATCCTACGAGCAGTACTTC
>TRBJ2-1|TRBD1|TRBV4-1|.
CASSQVGQGGNEQFF
TGCGCCAGCAGCCAAGTGGGACAGGGTGGGAATGAGCAGTTCTTC
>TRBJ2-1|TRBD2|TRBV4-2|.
CASSQVGLEGEQFF
TGTGCCAGCAGCCAAGTGGGACTAGAAGGTGAGCAGTTCTTC
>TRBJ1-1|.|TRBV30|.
CAHLWGNTEAFF
TGTGCCCACCTTTGGGGGAACACTGAAGCTTTCTTT
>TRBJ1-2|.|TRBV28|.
CASSFDSYGYTF
TGTGCCAGCAGTTTTGATAGCTATGGCTACACCTTC
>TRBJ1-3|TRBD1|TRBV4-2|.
CASSQRTGAGNTIYF
TGTGCCAGCAGCCAAAGGACAGGGGCTGGAAACACCATATATTTT